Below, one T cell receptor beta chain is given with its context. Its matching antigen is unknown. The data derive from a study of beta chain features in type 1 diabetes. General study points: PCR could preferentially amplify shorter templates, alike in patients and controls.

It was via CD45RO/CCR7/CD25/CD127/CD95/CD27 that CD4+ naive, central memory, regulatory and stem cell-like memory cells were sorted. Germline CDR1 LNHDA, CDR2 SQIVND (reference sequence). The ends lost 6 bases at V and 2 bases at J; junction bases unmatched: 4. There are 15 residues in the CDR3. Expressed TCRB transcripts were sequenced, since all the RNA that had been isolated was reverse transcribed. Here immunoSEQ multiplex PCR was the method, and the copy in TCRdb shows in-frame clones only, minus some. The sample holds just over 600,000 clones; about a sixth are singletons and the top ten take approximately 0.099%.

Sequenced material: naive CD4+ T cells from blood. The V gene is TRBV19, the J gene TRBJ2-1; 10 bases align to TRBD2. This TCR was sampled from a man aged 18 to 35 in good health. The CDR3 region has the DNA TGTGCCAGTAGGCGTACTAGCGGGACCTACAATGAGCAGTTCTTC. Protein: CASRRTSGTYNEQFF. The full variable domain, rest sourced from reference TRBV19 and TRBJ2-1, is DGGITQSPKYLFRKEGQNVTLSCEQNLNHDAMYWYRQDPGQGLRLIYYSQIVNDFQKGDIAEGYSVSREKKESFPLTVTSAQKNPTAFYLCASRRTSGTYNEQFFGPGTRLTVL.